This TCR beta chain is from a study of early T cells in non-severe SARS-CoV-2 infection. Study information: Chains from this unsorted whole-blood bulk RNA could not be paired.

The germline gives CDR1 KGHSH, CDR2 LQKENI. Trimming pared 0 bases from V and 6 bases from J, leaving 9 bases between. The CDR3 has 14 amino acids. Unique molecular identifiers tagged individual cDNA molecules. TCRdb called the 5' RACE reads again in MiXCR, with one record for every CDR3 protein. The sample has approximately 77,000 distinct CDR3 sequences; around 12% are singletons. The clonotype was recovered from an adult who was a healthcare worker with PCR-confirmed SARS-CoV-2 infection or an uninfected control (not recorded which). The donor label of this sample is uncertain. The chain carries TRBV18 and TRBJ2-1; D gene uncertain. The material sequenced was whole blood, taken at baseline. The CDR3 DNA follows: TGTGCCAGCTCACCACCTCACCCCCCCAATGAGCAGTTCTTC. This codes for CASSPPHPPNEQFF.